The 10 T cell receptor beta chains in this list originate from one sample, sequenced in a study of blood T cell repertoires in COVID-19. Data came from immunoSEQ multiplex PCR; TCRdb stores just in-frame clones and leaves some out. Here the sample spans about 130,000 clones, roughly four fifths being singletons. Input material: peripheral blood. The source of these receptors is a woman older than 75 with acute or convalescent COVID-19.

This chain joins TRBV18 and TRBJ2-2, with TRBD2 matching over 9 bases. This CDR3 spans 17 amino acids. V lost 1 base to trimming and J lost 1 base; unmatched junction nucleotides: 4. Germline V CDR1 and CDR2: KGHSH, LQKENI. For the CDR3, the DNA is TGTGCCAGCTCACCACTAGCGGGGGCCTTGAACACCGGGGAGCTGTTTTTT. Encoded protein: CASSPLAGALNTGELFF.

V and J are TRBV7-8 and TRBJ2-3, with 10 bases fitting TRBD1. V was pared by 4 bases and J by 5 bases, with 9 bases of the junction left unmatched. The CDR3 loop spans 16 amino acids. CDR1 is SGHVS, CDR2 FQNEAQ, per germline. The chain's CDR3 is CASSSRFDRGRDTQYF. CDR3 coding DNA: TGTGCCAGCAGCTCTCGGTTCGACAGGGGGCGAGATACGCAGTATTTT.

This clone was detected once. The V gene is TRBV29-1, the J gene TRBJ2-7; 8 nucleotides match TRBD1. Per germline, CDR1 SQVTM and CDR2 ANQGSEA. The CDR3 spans 14 residues. V shed 4 bases and J 1 base; nucleotides not matched to a gene: 6. The CDR3, as DNA: TGCAGCGTTGTCTCTGGACAGGGATCCTACGAGCAGTACTTC. Translated: CSVVSGQGSYEQYF.

V usage is TRBV18 and J usage is TRBJ2-1; 10 positions match TRBD1. With 1 base clipped from V and 9 bases from J, the junction kept 9 bases outside the gene matches. Germline V gene data show CDR1 as KGHSH and CDR2 as LQKENI. The CDR3 sequence is 16 residues long. Here the CDR3 reads CASSPLGDRGILEQFF. The CDR3 bases are TGTGCCAGCTCACCACTAGGGGACAGGGGTATTCTTGAGCAGTTCTTC.

The chain joins TRBV11-2 to TRBJ2-5; D is uncertain. There are 13 residues in the CDR3. CDR1 is SGHAT, CDR2 FQNNGV, per germline. With 8 bases removed from V and 2 bases from J, the gap between germline ends came to 12 bases. The CDR3 region is CASSSELQETQYF. For the CDR3, the DNA is TGTGCCAGCTCCTCGGAGTTACAAGAGACCCAGTACTTC.

The DNA for the CDR3 is TGTGCCAGCAGCTTATCAGGGGCCAGCACCGGGGAGCTGTTTTTT. Residues: CASSLSGASTGELFF. The chain combines TRBV7-9 with TRBJ2-2; TRBD1 is a possible D gene (6 bases). The V end was cut by 2 bases, the J end by 4 bases, with 11 bases between. Looked up from germline, CDR1 is SEHNR and CDR2 is FQNEAQ (reference sequence). This CDR3 is built from 15 residues.

This chain joins TRBV5-6 and TRBJ1-1; D uncertain. CDR1 and CDR2 from the germline V gene are SGHDT and YYEEEE. V lost 1 base and J 2 bases, leaving 9 bases between the germline ends. CDR3 length equals 14 residues. The CDR3 loop reads CASSLYRKNTEAFF. In DNA form, the CDR3 reads TGTGCCAGCAGCTTGTACAGAAAAAACACTGAAGCTTTCTTT.

This clone was detected only a few times. J is TRBJ1-1 and V is TRBV29-1; no clear D gene. From germline, CDR1 is SQVTM and CDR2 ANQGSEA. This CDR3 has 12 amino acids. V was shortened by 7 bases and J by 3 bases, with 12 bases between the two germline ends. The DNA of the CDR3 is TGCAGCGGTCAGACAACCTACACTGAAGCTTTCTTT. It encodes CSGQTTYTEAFF.

This chain connects TRBV9 to TRBJ2-5; TRBD1 aligns across 9 bases. V was clipped by 4 bases and J by 3 bases; unmatched bases: 10. Germline CDR1 and CDR2: SGDLS and YYNGEE. There are 16 residues in the CDR3. CDR3 region: CASSLIPGTGKETQYF. CDR3 DNA: TGTGCCAGCAGCCTTATCCCCGGGACAGGGAAAGAGACCCAGTACTTC.

The V call is TRBV28, the J call TRBJ2-7, with TRBD2 matching over 11 bases. Unmatched junction bases numbered 8, after V lost 6 bases and J lost 4 bases. CDR3 length equals 15 residues. Germline assignment: CDR1 MDHEN and CDR2 SYDVKM. The CDR3 sequence is CASRPTSGGLYEQYF. CDR3 in DNA: TGTGCCAGCAGACCTACTAGCGGGGGTCTTTACGAGCAGTACTTC.